This is a list of T cell receptor beta chains from one sample in a study of control samples from healthy donors and cancer patients. The repertoire was sequenced with immunoSEQ multiplex PCR; TCRdb's copy has only in-frame clones and lacks some. The repertoire holds around 72,000 clones, with about four fifths as singletons. The sample was blood. Every receptor here comes from a man in his fifties in good health. Each CDR3 is given with its conserved first and last residue. D genes are given only for firm matches. Clone size is shown for a subset of rows, as once, few, many or a class of expanded clone.

d_call j_call v_call clone_size cdr3_length cdr3_aa cdr3_nt
- TRBJ2-1 TRBV4-1 - 15 CASSQDFRAYNEQFF TGCGCCAGCAGCCAAGATTTCAGGGCGTACAATGAGCAGTTCTTC
- TRBJ2-7 TRBV6-2/TRBV6-3 - 12 CASSPSRPEQYF TGTGCCAGCAGCCCCTCGAGGCCCGAGCAGTACTTC
- TRBJ2-2 TRBV18 once 17 CASSPTEGLGRTGELFF TGTGCCAGCTCACCAACCGAGGGGCTCGGTCGAACCGGGGAGCTGTTTTTT
- TRBJ1-1 TRBV11-2 - 14 CASSLVTGPRLAFF TGTGCCAGCAGCTTAGTTACAGGGCCCCGGTTGGCTTTCTTT
- TRBJ2-7 TRBV12-3/TRBV12-4 - 13 CASCSGLPYEQYF TGTGCCAGCTGCTCCGGGCTCCCCTACGAGCAGTACTTC
TRBD1 TRBJ2-5 TRBV11-1 - 15 CASSLAGTGQETQYF TGTGCCAGCAGCTTAGCGGGGACAGGACAAGAGACCCAGTACTTC
TRBD1 TRBJ1-1 TRBV12-3/TRBV12-4 - 13 CASSLQGGTEAFF TGTGCCAGCAGTTTACAGGGGGGTACTGAAGCTTTCTTT
TRBD1 TRBJ2-5 TRBV11-3 - 14 CASSLGGTGETQYF TGTGCCAGCAGCTTAGGGGGGACAGGAGAGACCCAGTACTTC
TRBD1 TRBJ1-1 TRBV12-3/TRBV12-4 once 13 CASSSTGATEAFF TGTGCCAGCAGTTCGACAGGGGCCACTGAAGCTTTCTTT
- TRBJ2-1 TRBV7-2 few 14 CASSLVKGGGVAFF TGTGCCAGCAGCTTAGTAAAGGGTGGAGGAGTAGCGTTCTTC
- TRBJ1-6 TRBV5-1 - 15 CASSPTGGSESPLHF TGCGCCAGCAGCCCGACGGGAGGGAGCGAATCACCCCTCCACTTT
- TRBJ2-3 TRBV7-2 - 14 CASSLVSSTDTQYF TGTGCCAGCAGCTTAGTCTCTAGCACAGATACGCAGTATTTT
TRBD2 TRBJ2-7 TRBV7-9 - 15 CASSPGEREGYEQYF TGTGCCAGCAGCCCCGGGGAGCGGGAGGGTTACGAGCAGTACTTC
- TRBJ1-4 TRBV9 - 14 CASSGGTSQEKLFF TGTGCCAGCAGCGGAGGAACGTCACAGGAAAAACTGTTTTTT
- TRBJ2-1 TRBV6-5 - 13 CASRIAAYNEQFF TGTGCCAGCCGGATAGCGGCATACAATGAGCAGTTCTTC
TRBD1 TRBJ1-2 TRBV6-2/TRBV6-3 - 13 CASSSSQGAGYTF TGTGCCAGCAGCTCCTCACAGGGGGCCGGCTACACCTTC
- TRBJ1-5 TRBV18 - 15 CASSPQATRNQPQHF TGTGCCAGCTCGCCCCAGGCTACTCGTAATCAGCCCCAGCATTTT